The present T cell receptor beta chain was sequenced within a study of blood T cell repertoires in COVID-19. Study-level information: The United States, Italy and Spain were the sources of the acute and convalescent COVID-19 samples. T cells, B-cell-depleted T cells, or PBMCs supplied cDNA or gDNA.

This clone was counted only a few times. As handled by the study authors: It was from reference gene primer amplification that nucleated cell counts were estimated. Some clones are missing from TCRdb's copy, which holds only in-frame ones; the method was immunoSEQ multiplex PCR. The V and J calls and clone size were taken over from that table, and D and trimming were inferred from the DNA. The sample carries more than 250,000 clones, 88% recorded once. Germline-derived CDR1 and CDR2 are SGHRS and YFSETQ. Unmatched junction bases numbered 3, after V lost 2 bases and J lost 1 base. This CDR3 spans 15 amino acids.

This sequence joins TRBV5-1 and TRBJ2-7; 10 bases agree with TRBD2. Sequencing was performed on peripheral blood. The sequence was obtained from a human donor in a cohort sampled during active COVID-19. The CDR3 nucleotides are TGCGCCAGCAGCTTACTAGCGGGGTTTTCCTACGAGCAGTACTTC. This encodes CASSLLAGFSYEQYF.